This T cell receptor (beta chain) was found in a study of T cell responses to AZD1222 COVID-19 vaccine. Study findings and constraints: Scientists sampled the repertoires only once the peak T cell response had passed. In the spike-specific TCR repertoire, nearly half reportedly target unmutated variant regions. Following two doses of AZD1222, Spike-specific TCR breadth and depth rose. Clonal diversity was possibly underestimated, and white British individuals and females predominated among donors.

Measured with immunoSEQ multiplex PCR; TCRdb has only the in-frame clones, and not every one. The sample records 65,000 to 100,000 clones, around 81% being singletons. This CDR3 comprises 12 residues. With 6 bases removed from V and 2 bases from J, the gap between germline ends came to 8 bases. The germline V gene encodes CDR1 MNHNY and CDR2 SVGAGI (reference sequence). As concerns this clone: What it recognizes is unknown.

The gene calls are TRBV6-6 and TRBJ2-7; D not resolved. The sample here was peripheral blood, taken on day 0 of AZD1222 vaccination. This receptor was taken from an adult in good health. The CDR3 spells CASRHGAYEQYF. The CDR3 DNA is TGTGCCAGCAGGCATGGGGCCTACGAGCAGTACTTC.